The rows below give T cell receptor beta chains drawn from one sample of a study of blood T cell repertoires in COVID-19. Generated by immunoSEQ multiplex PCR, the TCRdb table keeps only in-frame clones and is missing some. This table has more than 100,000 clones, 85% to 90% appearing once. The sequenced sample was peripheral blood. These receptors were collected from a middle-aged man with active or convalescent COVID-19. The CDR3 runs from the conserved cysteine through the conserved F or W. Fields, in order: D gene, J gene, V gene, clone size, CDR3 protein, CDR3 DNA. A D gene is named only where the DNA matches it firmly. For some rows the clone size is stated as once, few or many, or as a class when expanded; others skip it.

d_gene: .
j_gene: TRBJ1-3
v_gene: TRBV6-6
abundance: .
CDR3aa: CASSYGLGAGNTIYF
CDR3nt: TGTGCCAGCAGTTACGGTTTAGGGGCTGGAAACACCATATATTTT

d_gene: .
j_gene: TRBJ1-6
v_gene: TRBV18
abundance: .
CDR3aa: CASSPLGGARDSPLHF
CDR3nt: TGTGCCAGCTCACCCCTAGGAGGGGCGAGGGATTCACCCCTCCACTTT

d_gene: .
j_gene: TRBJ1-1
v_gene: TRBV4-3
abundance: .
CDR3aa: CASSQDRLTEAFF
CDR3nt: TGCGCCAGCAGCCAAGACCGTCTCACTGAAGCTTTCTTT

d_gene: .
j_gene: TRBJ2-7
v_gene: TRBV29-1
abundance: .
CDR3aa: CSATGFYEQYF
CDR3nt: TGCAGCGCGACAGGATTCTACGAGCAGTACTTC

d_gene: TRBD1
j_gene: TRBJ2-1
v_gene: TRBV14
abundance: .
CDR3aa: CASSNKDRAVNEQFF
CDR3nt: TGTGCCAGCAGCAACAAGGACAGGGCGGTCAATGAGCAGTTCTTC

d_gene: .
j_gene: TRBJ2-2
v_gene: TRBV5-1
abundance: .
CDR3aa: CASSLWGLNTGELFF
CDR3nt: TGCGCCAGCAGCTTGTGGGGACTTAACACCGGGGAGCTGTTTTTT

d_gene: .
j_gene: TRBJ2-1
v_gene: TRBV7-2
abundance: .
CDR3aa: CASSLAGGLYNEQFF
CDR3nt: TGTGCCAGCAGCTTAGCGGGGGGGCTCTACAATGAGCAGTTCTTC

d_gene: .
j_gene: TRBJ1-2
v_gene: TRBV25-1
abundance: once
CDR3aa: CASSEMGGRRHGYTF
CDR3nt: TGTGCCAGCAGTGAAATGGGGGGGCGCCGTCATGGCTACACCTTC

d_gene: TRBD1
j_gene: TRBJ2-3
v_gene: TRBV13
abundance: .
CDR3aa: CASSFRTGWGPDTQYF
CDR3nt: TGTGCCAGCAGCTTTCGGACAGGTTGGGGCCCAGATACGCAGTATTTT

d_gene: .
j_gene: TRBJ1-1
v_gene: TRBV3-1/TRBV3-2
abundance: few
CDR3aa: CASSQDRAGRAFF
CDR3nt: TGTGCCAGCAGCCAAGACAGGGCCGGGAGAGCTTTCTTT

d_gene: .
j_gene: TRBJ1-5
v_gene: TRBV3-1/TRBV3-2
abundance: .
CDR3aa: CASSQELGGLDQPQHF
CDR3nt: TGTGCCAGCAGCCAAGAGTTAGGAGGGTTGGATCAGCCCCAGCATTTT

d_gene: TRBD2
j_gene: TRBJ2-5
v_gene: TRBV5-1
abundance: once
CDR3aa: CASSPGTSGTQETQYF
CDR3nt: TGCGCCAGCAGCCCCGGGACTAGCGGGACGCAAGAGACCCAGTACTTC

d_gene: .
j_gene: TRBJ1-6
v_gene: TRBV4-3
abundance: .
CDR3aa: CASSRESVAIVANSPLHF
CDR3nt: TGCGCCAGCAGCCGCGAATCCGTAGCTATTGTGGCTAATTCACCCCTCCACTTT

d_gene: TRBD1
j_gene: TRBJ1-6
v_gene: TRBV5-1
abundance: .
CDR3aa: CASSLAVGGGHLNSPLHF
CDR3nt: TGCGCCAGCAGCTTGGCCGTAGGAGGGGGCCACCTTAATTCACCCCTCCACTTT

d_gene: .
j_gene: TRBJ1-3
v_gene: TRBV5-5
abundance: .
CDR3aa: CASSFTSDSGNTIYF
CDR3nt: TGTGCCAGCAGCTTTACGAGCGACTCTGGAAACACCATATATTTT

d_gene: .
j_gene: TRBJ2-3
v_gene: TRBV28
abundance: once
CDR3aa: CASSSPRGSTDTQYF
CDR3nt: TGTGCCAGCAGTAGCCCCCGGGGTAGCACAGATACGCAGTATTTT

d_gene: .
j_gene: TRBJ1-1
v_gene: TRBV5-1
abundance: once
CDR3aa: CASSPLGQGGTEAFF
CDR3nt: TGCGCCAGCAGCCCCCTTGGGCAGGGAGGGACTGAAGCTTTCTTT

d_gene: .
j_gene: TRBJ2-3
v_gene: TRBV5-3
abundance: .
CDR3aa: CARKRSEVIPDTQYF
CDR3nt: TGTGCCAGAAAGAGGTCAGAAGTCATCCCAGATACGCAGTATTTT

d_gene: .
j_gene: TRBJ1-3
v_gene: TRBV4-3
abundance: .
CDR3aa: CASSTKSGAGNTIYF
CDR3nt: TGCGCCAGCAGCACCAAATCAGGGGCTGGAAACACCATATATTTT

d_gene: .
j_gene: TRBJ2-7
v_gene: TRBV6-5
abundance: .
CDR3aa: CASSYTGTTSSYEQYF
CDR3nt: TGTGCCAGCAGTTACACCGGGACAACGAGCTCCTACGAGCAGTACTTC

d_gene: .
j_gene: TRBJ2-3
v_gene: TRBV29-1
abundance: once
CDR3aa: CSVVLDGADTQYF
CDR3nt: TGCAGCGTTGTGTTGGATGGGGCGGATACGCAGTATTTT

d_gene: .
j_gene: TRBJ2-3
v_gene: TRBV7-2
abundance: .
CDR3aa: CASSLGGVSNTQYF
CDR3nt: TGTGCCAGCAGCCTCGGAGGGGTGTCAAATACGCAGTATTTT

d_gene: .
j_gene: TRBJ2-2
v_gene: TRBV9
abundance: few
CDR3aa: CASSVARSPPTGELFF
CDR3nt: TGTGCCAGCAGCGTGGCCCGAAGTCCCCCCACCGGGGAGCTGTTTTTT

d_gene: TRBD2
j_gene: TRBJ2-5
v_gene: TRBV4-2
abundance: .
CDR3aa: CASSPLGLAENQETQYF
CDR3nt: TGTGCCAGCAGCCCCCTCGGGCTAGCGGAGAACCAAGAGACCCAGTACTTC

d_gene: TRBD1
j_gene: TRBJ1-1
v_gene: TRBV27
abundance: .
CDR3aa: CASSEHDRVNTEAFF
CDR3nt: TGTGCCAGCAGTGAACACGACAGGGTCAACACTGAAGCTTTCTTT

d_gene: .
j_gene: TRBJ1-1
v_gene: TRBV7-8
abundance: .
CDR3aa: CASSFFDSVNTEAFF
CDR3nt: TGTGCCAGCAGCTTTTTCGACAGTGTGAACACTGAAGCTTTCTTT

d_gene: .
j_gene: TRBJ2-1
v_gene: TRBV5-1
abundance: .
CDR3aa: CASSLGSIRGNEQFF
CDR3nt: TGCGCCAGCAGCTTGGGGTCGATCAGGGGCAATGAGCAGTTCTTC

d_gene: TRBD1
j_gene: TRBJ2-7
v_gene: TRBV6-6
abundance: .
CDR3aa: CASNRDREGYEQYF
CDR3nt: TGTGCCAGCAACAGGGACAGGGAGGGCTACGAGCAGTACTTC

d_gene: TRBD1
j_gene: TRBJ2-1
v_gene: TRBV11-2
abundance: few
CDR3aa: CASTRTGGQVTYNEQFF
CDR3nt: TGTGCCAGCACGAGGACAGGGGGCCAGGTGACCTACAATGAGCAGTTCTTC

d_gene: .
j_gene: TRBJ1-4
v_gene: TRBV7-5
abundance: once
CDR3aa: CARSLVQGSLVATNEKLFF
CDR3nt: TGTGCCAGAAGCTTAGTACAGGGCTCCCTAGTTGCAACTAATGAAAAACTGTTTTTT